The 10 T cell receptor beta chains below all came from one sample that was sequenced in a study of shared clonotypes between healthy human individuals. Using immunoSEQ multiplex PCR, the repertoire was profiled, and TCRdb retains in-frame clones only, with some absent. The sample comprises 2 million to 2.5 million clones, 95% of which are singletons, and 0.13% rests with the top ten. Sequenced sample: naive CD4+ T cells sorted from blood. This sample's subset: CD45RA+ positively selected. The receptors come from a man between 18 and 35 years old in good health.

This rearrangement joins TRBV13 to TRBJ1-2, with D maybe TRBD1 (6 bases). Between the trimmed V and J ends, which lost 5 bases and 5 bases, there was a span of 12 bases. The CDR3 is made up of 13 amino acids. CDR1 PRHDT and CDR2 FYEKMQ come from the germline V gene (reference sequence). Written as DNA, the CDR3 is TGTGCCAGCAGCCGGGACACGGAGTATGGCTACACCTTC. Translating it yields CASSRDTEYGYTF.

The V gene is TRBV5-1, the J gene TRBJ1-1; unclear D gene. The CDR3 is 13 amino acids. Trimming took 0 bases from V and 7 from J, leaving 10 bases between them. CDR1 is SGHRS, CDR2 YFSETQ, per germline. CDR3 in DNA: TGCGCCAGCAGCTTGGTTGGAGGCTATGAAGCTTTCTTT. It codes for CASSLVGGYEAFF.

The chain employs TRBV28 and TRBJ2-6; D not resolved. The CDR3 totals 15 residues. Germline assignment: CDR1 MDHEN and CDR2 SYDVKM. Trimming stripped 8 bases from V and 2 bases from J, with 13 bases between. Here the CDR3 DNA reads TGTGCCAGCCGGCACCTCCGAACTGGGGCCAACGTCCTGACTTTC. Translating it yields CASRHLRTGANVLTF.

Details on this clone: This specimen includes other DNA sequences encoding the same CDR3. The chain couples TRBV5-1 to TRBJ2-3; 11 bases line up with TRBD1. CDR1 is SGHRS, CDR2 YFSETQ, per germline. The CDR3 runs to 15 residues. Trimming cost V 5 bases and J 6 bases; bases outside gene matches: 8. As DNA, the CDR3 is TGCGCCAGCAGTACCGGACAGGGGGCAAGTGATACGCAGTATTTT. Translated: CASSTGQGASDTQYF.

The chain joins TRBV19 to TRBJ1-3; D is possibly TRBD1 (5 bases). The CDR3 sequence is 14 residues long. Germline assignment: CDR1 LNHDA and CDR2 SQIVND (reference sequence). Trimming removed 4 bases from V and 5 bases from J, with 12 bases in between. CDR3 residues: CASSTPGIRNTIYF. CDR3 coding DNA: TGTGCCAGTAGTACCCCAGGGATCCGAAACACCATATATTTT.

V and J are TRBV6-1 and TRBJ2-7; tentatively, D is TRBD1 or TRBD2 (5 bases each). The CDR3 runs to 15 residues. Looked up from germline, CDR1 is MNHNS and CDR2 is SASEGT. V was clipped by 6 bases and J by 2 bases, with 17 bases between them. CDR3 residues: CASRETGTGPYEQYF. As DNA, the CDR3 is TGTGCCAGCAGGGAAACCGGGACGGGCCCCTACGAGCAGTACTTC.

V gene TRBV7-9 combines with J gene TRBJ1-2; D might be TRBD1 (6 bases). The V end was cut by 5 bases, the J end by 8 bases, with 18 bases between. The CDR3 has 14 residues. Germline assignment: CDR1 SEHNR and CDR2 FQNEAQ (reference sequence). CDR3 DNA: TGTGCCAGCAGCCGGGACGGGGGGCGCATAGGCTACACCTTC. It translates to CASSRDGGRIGYTF.

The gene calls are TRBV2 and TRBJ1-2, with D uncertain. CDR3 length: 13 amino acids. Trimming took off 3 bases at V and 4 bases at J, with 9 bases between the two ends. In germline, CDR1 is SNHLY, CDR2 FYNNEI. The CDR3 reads CASSEHRTYGYTF. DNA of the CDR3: TGTGCCAGCAGTGAGCATCGGACCTATGGCTACACCTTC. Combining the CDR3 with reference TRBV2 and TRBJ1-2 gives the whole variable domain EPEVTQTPSHQVTQMGQEVILRCVPISNHLYFYWYRQILGQKVEFLVSFYNNEISEKSEIFDDQFSVERPDGSNFTLKIRSTKLEDSAMYFCASSEHRTYGYTFGSGTRLTVV.

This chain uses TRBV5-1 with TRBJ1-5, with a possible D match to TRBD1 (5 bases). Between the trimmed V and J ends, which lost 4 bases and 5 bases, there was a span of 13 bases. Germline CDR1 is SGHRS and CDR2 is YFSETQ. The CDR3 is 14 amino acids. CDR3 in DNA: TGCGCCAGCAGCCCCGGGACTAAGGATCAGCCCCAGCATTTT. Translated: CASSPGTKDQPQHF.

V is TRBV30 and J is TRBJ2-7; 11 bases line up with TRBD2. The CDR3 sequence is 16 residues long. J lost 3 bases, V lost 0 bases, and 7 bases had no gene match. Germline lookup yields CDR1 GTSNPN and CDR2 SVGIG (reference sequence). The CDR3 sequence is CAWSVLAGGPGYEQYF. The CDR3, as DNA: TGTGCCTGGAGTGTTTTAGCGGGAGGGCCGGGCTACGAGCAGTACTTC. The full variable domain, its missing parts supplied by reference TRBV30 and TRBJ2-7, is SQTIHQWPATLVQPVGSPLSLECTVEGTSNPNLYWYRQAAGRGLQLLFYSVGIGQISSEVPQNLSASRPQDRQFILSSKKLLLSDSGFYLCAWSVLAGGPGYEQYFGPGTRLTVT.